These 24 T cell receptor beta chains originate from one sample sequenced in a study of T cell responses to AZD1222 COVID-19 vaccine. Only in-frame clones appear in the TCRdb table, and some are missing; sequencing was by immunoSEQ multiplex PCR. The sample lists 110,000 or so clones, 91% occurring once. The starting material was peripheral blood, obtained on day 0 of AZD1222 vaccination. These receptors were collected from an adult in good health.

The V call is TRBV5-1, the J call TRBJ2-1, with TRBD2 identical over 7 bases. With V trimmed by 4 bases and J by 4 bases, 2 bases remained unmatched. Germline V lookup: CDR1 SGHRS, CDR2 YFSETQ. The CDR3 length is 13 residues. CDR3 DNA: TGCGCCAGCAGCCGGGACTATTACAATGAGCAGTTCTTC. Its protein is CASSRDYYNEQFF.

V is TRBV5-4 and J is TRBJ2-7; 7 nucleotides align to TRBD2. The junction had 3 bases not matched to a gene; V was cut back by 0 bases and J by 6 bases. Germline V CDR1 and CDR2: SGHNT, YYREEE (reference sequence). The CDR3 is 13 amino acids. CDR3 amino acids: CASSLETSTEQYF. The CDR3, as DNA: TGTGCCAGCAGCTTGGAGACTAGCACCGAGCAGTACTTC.

V is TRBV9 and J is TRBJ1-4; TRBD1 matches 9 bases. The trim removed 0 bases at V and 7 bases at J, leaving 7 bases unmatched. CDR3 length: 16 amino acids. Germline V gives CDR1 SGDLS, CDR2 YYNGEE. In nucleotides, the CDR3 is TGTGCCAGCAGCGTAGACCCGACAGGGGGAAGTGAAAAACTGTTTTTT. The encoded protein is CASSVDPTGGSEKLFF.

This chain joins TRBV25-1 and TRBJ1-4; D remains ambiguous. The CDR3 has 12 residues. Germline CDR1 and CDR2: MGHDK and SYGVNS. Trimming cost V 8 bases and J 8 bases, with 12 bases left between them. CDR3: CASLSRREKLFF. For the CDR3, the DNA is TGTGCCAGCCTCTCGAGGCGGGAAAAACTGTTTTTT.

The CDR3 DNA reads as TGTGCCAGCAGCCTGTTCAGGGACACTTACGAGCAGTACTTC. Protein: CASSLFRDTYEQYF. The V and J genes are TRBV11-1 and TRBJ2-7; tentatively, D is TRBD1 (6 bases). This CDR3 spans 14 amino acids. Trimming took off 5 bases at V and 4 bases at J, with 15 bases between the two ends. The V gene's germline CDR1 is SGHAT and CDR2 FQDESV (reference sequence).

Notes on this clone: Other DNA sequences in this specimen translate into the identical CDR3. J is TRBJ2-5 and V is TRBV20-1; no clear D. Germline lookup yields CDR1 DFQATT and CDR2 SNEGSKA (reference sequence). V gave up 5 bases and J gave up 5 bases, with 6 bases separating them. This CDR3 is built from 10 residues. In DNA, the CDR3 is TGCAGTGCTTCTCTGGAGACCCAGTACTTC. Translation gives CSASLETQYF.

The V gene is TRBV28, the J gene TRBJ1-4; 7 bases agree with TRBD1. The V segment lost 7 bases and the J segment 1 base; nucleotides outside the gene matches: 12. The length of the CDR3 is 17 residues. Germline CDR1 and CDR2: MDHEN and SYDVKM. The CDR3 loop is CASTHSTGSQTNEKLFF. CDR3 DNA sequence: TGTGCCAGCACCCATTCGACAGGGAGCCAAACTAATGAAAAACTGTTTTTT.

The genes are TRBV6-5 and TRBJ1-1; D ambiguous. Between the trimmed V and J ends, which lost 7 bases and 5 bases, there was a span of 17 bases. CDR1 and CDR2 from the germline V gene are MNHEY and SVGAGI. The CDR3 runs 14 residues. As DNA, the CDR3 is TGTGCCAGCACCCTTGTTACCCCAACAACTGAAGCTTTCTTT. Amino acids: CASTLVTPTTEAFF.

V and J are TRBV2 and TRBJ2-7, with D hard to call. Germline CDR1 reads SNHLY; CDR2 reads FYNNEI. V shed 8 bases and J shed 2 bases, with 13 bases lying between them. The CDR3 loop spans 13 amino acids. CDR3 residues: CASLQDGTYEQYF. In nucleotides, the CDR3 is TGTGCCAGCCTCCAGGACGGAACCTACGAGCAGTACTTC.

The chain recombines TRBV5-1 with TRBJ1-1; no clear D. This CDR3 contains 13 residues. Germline V gene lookup returns CDR1 SGHRS and CDR2 YFSETQ. V was shortened by 1 base and J by 2 bases, with 6 bases between the two germline ends. CDR3 loop: CASSLTGNTEAFF. The CDR3 nucleotides read TGCGCCAGCAGCTTGACGGGAAACACTGAAGCTTTCTTT.

This clone was recorded only once. The genes are TRBV6-1 and TRBJ2-3; D unresolved. The V end lost 2 bases, the J end lost 5 bases, and 5 bases lay between the germline ends. The V gene's germline CDR1 is MNHNS and CDR2 SASEGT. This CDR3 has 12 residues. CDR3 region: CASSEPQDTQYF. In DNA form, the CDR3 reads TGTGCCAGCAGTGAACCACAAGATACGCAGTATTTT.

The rearrangement uses TRBV5-5 and TRBJ2-2; D uncertain. CDR3 size: 14 residues. The germline V and J ends were trimmed by 2 bases and 6 bases, with 11 bases remaining between them. The V gene's germline CDR1 is SGHKS and CDR2 YYEKEE (reference sequence). The CDR3 DNA reads TGTGCCAGCAGCTTAGCGCAAGCGCCCGGGGAGCTGTTTTTT. Encoded protein: CASSLAQAPGELFF. The full variable domain, with the rest looked up from reference TRBV5-5 and TRBJ2-2, is DAGVTQSPTHLIKTRGQQVTLRCSPISGHKSVSWYQQVLGQGPQFIFQYYEKEERGRGNFPDRFSARQFPNYSSELNVNALLLGDSALYLCASSLAQAPGELFFGEGSRLTVL.

The rearrangement joins TRBV18 to TRBJ1-5; D not resolved. The CDR3 spans 14 residues. Germline V gives CDR1 KGHSH, CDR2 LQKENI. V was cut by 3 bases and J by 10 bases, with 16 bases left in between. The CDR3 sequence is CASSPRGGIEPQHF. CDR3 DNA: TGTGCCAGCTCACCTCGGGGAGGGATCGAACCCCAGCATTTT.

The rearrangement joins TRBV19 to TRBJ1-4; D ambiguous. V was cut by 3 bases and J by 7 bases, with 15 bases left in between. CDR1 is LNHDA and CDR2 is SQIVND in the germline V gene (reference sequence). The CDR3 covers 15 residues. The CDR3 region is CASSIRGSAGEKLFF. The CDR3 nucleotides are TGTGCCAGTAGTATTAGAGGGTCCGCGGGTGAAAAACTGTTTTTT.

This clone has just one count. This chain links TRBV30 with TRBJ2-5; possibly TRBD1 for D (6 bases). Trimming shortened V by 4 bases and J by 5 bases, and 17 bases separated the two germline ends. CDR1 and CDR2 (germline): GTSNPN, SVGIG (reference sequence). The CDR3 sequence is 14 residues long. CDR3 region: CAWNLQGVDETQYF. The DNA for the CDR3 is TGTGCCTGGAATCTACAGGGAGTGGACGAGACCCAGTACTTC.

V usage is TRBV7-8 and J usage is TRBJ1-2; a weak D match, TRBD1 (6 bases). CDR1 SGHVS and CDR2 FQNEAQ come from the germline V gene. This CDR3 has 14 amino acids. Trimming removed 3 bases at V and 4 bases at J, with 12 bases between. Here the CDR3 reads CASSFQGTPYGYTF. The CDR3, as DNA: TGTGCCAGCAGCTTTCAAGGGACACCCTATGGCTACACCTTC. Full variable domain (missing parts from reference TRBV7-8 and TRBJ1-2): GAGVSQSPRYKVAKRGQDVALRCDPISGHVSLFWYQQALGQGPEFLTYFQNEAQLDKSGLPSDRFFAERPEGSVSTLKIQRTQQEDSAVYLCASSFQGTPYGYTFGSGTRLTVV.

The chain uses TRBV10-3 and TRBJ1-1; tentative D call: TRBD1 (6 bases). Trimming cost V 3 bases and J 1 base, with 12 bases left between them. Germline V gives CDR1 ENHRY, CDR2 SYGVKD. The CDR3 spans 15 residues. The CDR3 region has the DNA TGTGCCATCAGTGATTTCGGACAGCAGAACACTGAAGCTTTCTTT. This translates into CAISDFGQQNTEAFF.

This clone was seen a handful of times. The chain couples TRBV15 to TRBJ2-7, with D unclear. Germline CDR1 is LNHNV and CDR2 is YYDKDF (reference sequence). Trimming took 1 base from V and 2 from J, leaving 9 bases between them. The length of the CDR3 is 14 residues. The CDR3 protein is CATSRVGSTYEQYF. Written as DNA, the CDR3 is TGTGCCACCAGCAGAGTCGGCAGTACCTACGAGCAGTACTTC.

J is TRBJ2-7 and V is TRBV4-2; TRBD2 matches at 7 bases. The germline V gene encodes CDR1 LGHNA and CDR2 YNFKEQ. The CDR3 covers 17 residues. The V and J ends lost 0 bases and 2 bases, in that order; junction bases with no gene match: 10. The CDR3 DNA sequence: TGTGCCAGCAGCCAAGATTGGGTAGCGGGCCCCACCTACGAGCAGTACTTC. It encodes CASSQDWVAGPTYEQYF.

This chain links TRBV18 with TRBJ2-7, with a tentative D call TRBD2 (6 bases). Trimming removed 3 bases at V and 0 bases at J, with 12 bases between. The germline V gene encodes CDR1 KGHSH and CDR2 LQKENI. The CDR3 covers 15 residues. In DNA, the CDR3 is TGTGCCAGCTCACCTGGGACTGCGAGCTCCTACGAGCAGTACTTC. Protein sequence: CASSPGTASSYEQYF.

The rearrangement uses TRBV2 and TRBJ1-1, with a possible D match to TRBD1 (5 bases). The length of the CDR3 is 14 residues. The germline CDR1 and CDR2 sequences are SNHLY and FYNNEI. V was cut by 2 bases and J by 6 bases, with 13 bases left in between. CDR3 region: CASSEQGPSPEAFF. The CDR3, as DNA: TGTGCCAGCAGTGAACAGGGTCCCTCCCCTGAAGCTTTCTTT.

The V call is TRBV29-1, the J call TRBJ2-7; perhaps TRBD1 as D (6 bases). This CDR3 is 13 amino acids long. Trimming pared 3 bases from V and 5 bases from J, leaving 14 bases between. Germline CDR1 reads SQVTM; CDR2 reads ANQGSEA. The CDR3 DNA reads TGCAGCGTTGACGGTGGGCAGGGGAACGAGCAGTACTTC. It yields the protein CSVDGGQGNEQYF.

The V and J genes are TRBV3-1 (or the pseudogene TRBV3-2) and TRBJ2-2, with D tentatively TRBD1 or TRBD2 (5 bases each). Trimming took off 1 base at V and 1 base at J, with 16 bases between the two ends. This CDR3 comprises 18 residues. Looked up from germline, CDR1 is LGHDT and CDR2 is YNNKEL (reference sequence). CDR3 sequence: CASSQGSGPSMNTGELFF. CDR3 nucleotides: TGTGCCAGCAGCCAAGGATCGGGACCCAGCATGAACACCGGGGAGCTGTTTTTT.

This clone was observed a single time. V is TRBV19 and J is TRBJ2-1; 11 bases align to TRBD2. CDR1 is LNHDA and CDR2 is SQIVND in the germline V gene (reference sequence). The CDR3 consists of 16 residues. Trimming at V came to 7 bases and at J to 10 bases, leaving 15 bases not matched to a gene. The CDR3 sequence is CASKGAGTSGLGEQFF. CDR3 coding DNA: TGTGCCAGTAAAGGAGCCGGGACTAGCGGCCTCGGAGAGCAGTTCTTC.